The 30 T cell receptor beta chains in this list originate from one sample, sequenced in a study of T cell responses to AZD1222 COVID-19 vaccine. Assay used: immunoSEQ multiplex PCR; TCRdb lists only in-frame clones, some missing. The top ten clones hold over 25% of a sample with approximately 72,000 clones, about 89% of them seen once. The sample here was peripheral blood, taken 28 days after the second AZD1222 dose. The receptors derive from an adult who received the AZD1222 COVID-19 vaccine.

This sequence joins TRBV21-1 and TRBJ1-3. TRBV21-1 is a pseudogene locus. The length of the CDR3 is 14 residues. The CDR3 bases are TGTGCCAGCAGCAACTACTATAGTATGAACACCATATATTTT. It is translated as CASSNYYSMNTIYF.

This sequence joins TRBV9 and TRBJ2-1; D may be TRBD2 (6 bases). This CDR3 region has 15 residues. Trimming took off 0 bases at V and 4 bases at J, with 11 bases between the two ends. Germline V gives CDR1 SGDLS, CDR2 YYNGEE. CDR3: CASSVDSGEYNEQFF. As DNA, the CDR3 is TGTGCCAGCAGCGTAGATAGCGGAGAATACAATGAGCAGTTCTTC.

The chain recombines TRBV18 with TRBJ1-2; D perhaps matches TRBD1 (5 bases). The CDR3 totals 13 residues. Between the trimmed V and J ends, which lost 4 bases and 4 bases, there was a span of 10 bases. Germline values: CDR1 KGHSH, CDR2 LQKENI. CDR3 nucleotides: TGTGCCAGCTCACAAGGACAAGTCTATGGCTACACCTTC. Its translation is CASSQGQVYGYTF.

The chain joins TRBV3-1 (or the pseudogene TRBV3-2) to TRBJ1-4, with 7 bases matching TRBD1. There are 14 residues in the CDR3. V lost 4 bases, J lost 3 bases, and 2 bases stayed unmatched. Germline loops: CDR1 LGHDT, CDR2 YNNKEL (reference sequence). The DNA for the CDR3 is TGTGCCAGCAGCCGACAGGGATCTAATGAAAAACTGTTTTTT. Residues: CASSRQGSNEKLFF.

This clone was counted only a few times. The chain carries TRBV6-5 and TRBJ1-2, with 7 positions matching TRBD1. CDR1 is MNHEY, CDR2 SVGAGI, per germline. The CDR3 has 14 amino acids. Trimming removed 2 bases from V and 4 bases from J; junction bases left unmatched: 4. The CDR3 loop reads CASSYLGTVYGYTF. The CDR3 DNA sequence: TGTGCCAGCAGTTACCTCGGGACAGTCTATGGCTACACCTTC.

This chain links TRBV4-3 with TRBJ1-1; tentatively, D is TRBD1 (5 bases). Trimming stripped 0 bases from V and 3 bases from J, with 17 bases between. Germline V lookup: CDR1 LGHNA, CDR2 YSLEER. This CDR3 has 17 amino acids. CDR3 in amino acids: CASSQEAGTDTHTEAFF. DNA of the CDR3: TGCGCCAGCAGCCAAGAGGCCGGGACGGATACACACACTGAAGCTTTCTTT.

The chain joins TRBV5-4 to TRBJ2-1, with D maybe TRBD2 (6 bases). Germline V gene sequence: CDR1 SGHNT, CDR2 YYREEE (reference sequence). Trimming removed 6 bases at V and 8 bases at J, with 18 bases between. The CDR3 contains 14 residues. This CDR3 is CASTQRGGGDEQFF. CDR3 sequence (DNA): TGTGCCAGCACACAAAGGGGCGGAGGGGATGAGCAGTTCTTC. The entire variable domain, with the rest obtained from reference TRBV5-4 and TRBJ2-1, is as follows: ETGVTQSPTHLIKTRGQQVTLRCSSQSGHNTVSWYQQALGQGPQFIFQYYREEENGRGNFPPRFSGLQFPNYSSELNVNALELDDSALYLCASTQRGGGDEQFFGPGTRLTVL.

V usage is TRBV4-1 and J usage is TRBJ2-7; 14 bases fit TRBD2. CDR3 length: 19 amino acids. The germline V gene encodes CDR1 MGHRA and CDR2 YSYEKL. Trimming removed 1 base from V and 0 bases from J; junction bases left unmatched: 8. The CDR3 DNA follows: TGCGCCAGCAGCCAAGCCCTGACTAGCGGGAGGGGAAGCTCCTACGAGCAGTACTTC. It yields the protein CASSQALTSGRGSSYEQYF.

This clone was counted only a few times. The chain uses TRBV7-9 and TRBJ2-1; D is perhaps TRBD2 (5 bases). Looked up from germline, CDR1 is SEHNR and CDR2 is FQNEAQ (reference sequence). The CDR3 has 15 amino acids. V lost 0 bases, J lost 6 bases, and 12 bases lay in between. CDR3 in amino acids: CASSLALGEANEQFF. CDR3 bases: TGTGCCAGCAGCTTAGCACTAGGAGAAGCCAATGAGCAGTTCTTC.

This rearrangement joins TRBV2 to TRBJ2-7, with 8 bases lining up with TRBD2. The germline V gene has CDR1 SNHLY and CDR2 FYNNEI. The trim removed 1 base at V and 6 bases at J, leaving 5 bases unmatched. This CDR3 is 14 amino acids long. In DNA form, the CDR3 reads TGTGCCAGCAGTGAAGAGCGGGAGATCTCCGAGCAGTACTTC. Encoded protein: CASSEEREISEQYF.

This clone was seen at least ten times. The V gene is TRBV6-1, the J gene TRBJ2-5; D may correspond to TRBD1 or TRBD2 (6 bases each). Trimming took 2 bases from V and 2 from J, leaving 15 bases between them. CDR3 length: 16 amino acids. The germline V gene encodes CDR1 MNHNS and CDR2 SASEGT. CDR3 residues: CASSELGGGPQETQYF. The CDR3 DNA sequence: TGTGCCAGCAGTGAATTAGGGGGAGGACCGCAAGAGACCCAGTACTTC.

V usage is TRBV7-9 and J usage is TRBJ2-5; D unclear. V shed 3 bases and J shed 4 bases, with 15 bases lying between them. CDR1 and CDR2 (germline): SEHNR, FQNEAQ (reference sequence). The CDR3 has 15 amino acids. The CDR3 sequence: CASSFGDSPAETQYF. The CDR3 DNA sequence: TGTGCCAGCAGCTTTGGAGATTCTCCGGCAGAGACCCAGTACTTC. Combining the CDR3 with reference TRBV7-9 and TRBJ2-5 gives the whole variable domain DTGVSQNPRHKITKRGQNVTFRCDPISEHNRLYWYRQTLGQGPEFLTYFQNEAQLEKSRLLSDRFSAERPKGSFSTLEIQRTEQGDSAMYLCASSFGDSPAETQYFGPGTRLLVL.

This sequence joins TRBV25-1 and TRBJ1-1; maybe TRBD1 (6 bases). Deletions cut 3 bases from V and 10 bases from J, with 12 bases between. The CDR3 extends over 12 amino acids. The germline CDR1 and CDR2 sequences are MGHDK and SYGVNS. CDR3 nucleotides: TGTGCCAGCAGTGATTTAGACAGGAGAGCTTTCTTT. This gives the protein CASSDLDRRAFF.

CDR3 coding DNA: TGCGCCAGCAGCCCCTCGACAGGCTACGAGCAGTACTTC. Amino acids: CASSPSTGYEQYF. V is TRBV5-1 and J is TRBJ2-7, with TRBD1 as a possible D gene (6 bases). Per germline, CDR1 SGHRS and CDR2 YFSETQ. The CDR3 runs 13 residues. Trimming took 4 bases from V and 3 from J, leaving 11 bases between them. The whole variable domain, filled in from reference TRBV5-1 and TRBJ2-7, reads KAGVTQTPRYLIKTRGQQVTLSCSPISGHRSVSWYQQTPGQGLQFLFEYFSETQRNKGNFPGRFSGRQFSNSRSEMNVSTLELGDSALYLCASSPSTGYEQYFGPGTRLTVT.

The rearrangement links TRBV3-1 (or the pseudogene TRBV3-2) to TRBJ2-1, with 7 bases identical to TRBD2. This CDR3 region has 15 residues. The germline V gene has CDR1 LGHDT and CDR2 YNNKEL (reference sequence). V was pared by 0 bases and J by 4 bases, with 3 bases of the junction left unmatched. DNA for the CDR3: TGTGCCAGCAGCCAAGATCTAGCGGAGTACAATGAGCAGTTCTTC. This encodes CASSQDLAEYNEQFF.

The V and J genes are TRBV14 and TRBJ1-1, with 8 positions matching TRBD1. The CDR3 length is 20 residues. J gave up 0 bases and V 3 bases, and 18 bases lay outside the gene matches. CDR1 and CDR2 from the germline V gene are SGHDN and FVKESK. This CDR3 is CASSHITGQGLRLMNTEAFF. The CDR3 region has the DNA TGTGCCAGCAGCCATATTACTGGACAGGGACTTAGACTGATGAACACTGAAGCTTTCTTT.

The chain links TRBV7-2 to TRBJ1-6, with 9 bases that match TRBD1. The CDR3 contains 15 residues. V lost 1 base and J lost 9; bases outside the gene matches: 4. Germline CDR1 reads SGHTA; CDR2 reads FQGNSA. Here the CDR3 reads CASSLGPDRGSPLHF. The CDR3 DNA follows: TGTGCCAGCAGCTTAGGGCCGGACAGGGGTTCACCCCTCCACTTT.

The chain joins TRBV29-1 to TRBJ1-2; D is uncertain. Trimming shortened V by 8 bases and J by 4 bases, and 14 bases separated the two germline ends. There are 12 residues in the CDR3. Germline V gene lookup returns CDR1 SQVTM and CDR2 ANQGSEA. The CDR3 loop reads CSHWRVGYGYTF. The CDR3, as DNA: TGCAGCCACTGGAGGGTGGGCTATGGCTACACCTTC.

The chain has TRBV6-4 and TRBJ1-4; no firm D call. V lost 5 bases, J lost 2 bases, and 9 bases lay in between. This CDR3 is 14 amino acids long. Germline V lookup: CDR1 MRHNA, CDR2 SNTAGT. The CDR3 nucleotides read TGTGCCAGCAGTCGTGAGGGTACTAATGAAAAACTGTTTTTT. This translates into CASSREGTNEKLFF.

The CDR3 region is CSVSGTSNTEAFF. The CDR3 nucleotides are TGCAGCGTTTCCGGGACATCGAACACTGAAGCTTTCTTT. The chain joins TRBV29-1 to TRBJ1-1; TRBD1 might be the D (6 bases). V lost 5 bases and J lost 1, with 11 bases in between. CDR1 SQVTM and CDR2 ANQGSEA come from the germline V gene. The CDR3 loop spans 13 amino acids.

V and J are TRBV7-9 and TRBJ2-3, with 10 bases aligning to TRBD1. The CDR3 is 13 amino acids. CDR1 and CDR2 (germline): SEHNR, FQNEAQ (reference sequence). Unmatched junction bases numbered 1, after V lost 6 bases and J lost 4 bases. The CDR3 DNA follows: TGTGCCAGCAGAGACAGGGGGCCAGATACGCAGTATTTT. Protein sequence: CASRDRGPDTQYF.

The sample holds a few counts of this clone. The J gene is TRBJ2-2, the V gene TRBV5-1; D may be TRBD2 (5 bases). Germline V CDR1 and CDR2: SGHRS, YFSETQ. Trimming pared 4 bases from V and 5 bases from J, leaving 18 bases between. The CDR3 consists of 16 residues. CDR3 region: CASSGGLARRTGELFF. The CDR3 coding sequence is TGCGCCAGCAGCGGCGGACTCGCAAGGAGGACCGGGGAGCTGTTTTTT.

This clone was seen just once. The chain has TRBV4-3 and TRBJ1-2; possible D gene TRBD1, 5 bases. The germline V gene encodes CDR1 LGHNA and CDR2 YSLEER. V was cut by 0 bases and J by 2 bases, with 10 bases left in between. CDR3 size: 15 residues. CDR3 DNA sequence: TGCGCCAGCAGCCAAGAGACAGCCCTGAACTATGGCTACACCTTC. This codes for CASSQETALNYGYTF.

This clone was counted at least ten times. This CDR3 is CASRSQGREQYF. The CDR3 DNA follows: TGTGCCAGCAGGTCACAGGGTAGGGAGCAGTACTTC. This chain connects TRBV6-5 to TRBJ2-7; possible D gene TRBD1, 6 bases. Germline CDR1 reads MNHEY; CDR2 reads SVGAGI. The CDR3 is 12 amino acids. Trimming removed 6 bases from V and 7 bases from J, with 13 bases in between.

The chain links TRBV29-1 to TRBJ1-2; the D is unclear. Trimming stripped 7 bases from V and 7 bases from J, with 22 bases between. Per germline, CDR1 SQVTM and CDR2 ANQGSEA. This CDR3 region has 14 residues. In DNA form, the CDR3 reads TGCAGCGCCCAGGAGGGCGGAACAGTCAGTGGCTACACCTTC. Its translation: CSAQEGGTVSGYTF.

This clone was recorded only once. The CDR3 loop reads CASSNYEPRDREGYTF. CDR3 coding DNA: TGTGCCAGCAGCAACTACGAGCCCCGGGACAGGGAAGGCTACACCTTC. The J gene is TRBJ1-2, the V gene TRBV7-2, with TRBD1 matching over 9 bases. The CDR3 is 16 residues long. CDR1 and CDR2 from the germline V gene are SGHTA and FQGNSA. The V and J ends lost 5 bases and 8 bases, in that order; junction bases with no gene match: 15.

This sequence joins TRBV7-3 and TRBJ2-2; 7 nucleotides agree with TRBD2. Germline CDR1 is SGHTA and CDR2 is FQGTGA. Germline trimming cut 5 bases from V and 4 bases from J; bases unmatched to any gene: 7. The length of the CDR3 is 15 residues. The CDR3 DNA is TGTGCCAGCAGCCCGCGGGAGTATGGCACCGGGGAGCTGTTTTTT. This gives the protein CASSPREYGTGELFF.

This chain links TRBV6-2 or TRBV6-3 with TRBJ1-1; TRBD1 is a possible D gene (6 bases). Germline CDR1 MNHEY, CDR2 SVGEGT. Trimming cost V 6 bases and J 1 base, with 9 bases left between them. This CDR3 region has 13 residues. CDR3 region: CASSPQGNTEAFF. In nucleotides, the CDR3 is TGTGCCAGCAGCCCACAGGGGAACACTGAAGCTTTCTTT.

This chain uses TRBV10-3 with TRBJ2-7; 9 bases are shared with TRBD2. J was trimmed by 2 bases and V by 0 bases; bases with no gene match: 2. In germline, CDR1 is ENHRY, CDR2 SYGVKD. The CDR3 loop spans 15 amino acids. In DNA, the CDR3 is TGTGCCATCAGTGAGTCTGGCGGGAGGGCCTACGAGCAGTACTTC. Amino acids: CAISESGGRAYEQYF.

The V and J genes are TRBV6-5 and TRBJ1-1; the D is unclear. Germline V gives CDR1 MNHEY, CDR2 SVGAGI. With 0 bases removed from V and 2 bases from J, the gap between germline ends came to 13 bases. The CDR3 is 16 amino acids. The CDR3, as DNA: TGTGCCAGCAGTTACTCGGCCGGGCAGCGCAACACTGAAGCTTTCTTT. Protein sequence: CASSYSAGQRNTEAFF.